These 14 T cell receptor beta chains were sequenced from one sample in a study of blood T cell repertoires in COVID-19 (dated by TCRdb to 2018 to 2021). The protocol used for the library was the immunoSEQ multiplex PCR assay. TCRdb carries this immuneACCESS record with in-frame sequences only. Its versions omit some clonotypes, under half of them owing to an unresolved V gene in the studies checked, with the rest unexplained. This sample lists 23,000 or so clones; approximately 84% were detected once. 3.2% of the sample rests with the top ten. Sequencing used peripheral blood. Every receptor here comes from a middle-aged man with acute or convalescent COVID-19.

The chain couples TRBV7-2 to TRBJ1-2; 9 bases align to TRBD1. V dropped 6 bases and J dropped 8; count of bases not matched to a gene: 10. Germline CDR1 SGHTA, CDR2 FQGNSA. CDR3 length: 14 residues. The CDR3 sequence: CASRDRGRTVGYTF. The CDR3 bases are TGTGCCAGCAGGGACAGGGGCCGGACGGTAGGCTACACCTTC. Together with reference TRBV7-2 and TRBJ1-2, the CDR3 gives the full variable domain: GAGVSQSPSNKVTEKGKDVELRCDPISGHTALYWYRQSLGQGLEFLIYFQGNSAPDKSGLPSDRFSAERTGGSVSTLTIQRTQQEDSAVYLCASRDRGRTVGYTFGSGTRLTVV.

The V call is TRBV6-5, the J call TRBJ1-2; 9 bases are shared with TRBD1. J lost 4 bases, V lost 7 bases, and 7 bases had no gene match. The CDR3 runs 14 residues. Germline V gene data show CDR1 as MNHEY and CDR2 as SVGAGI. The CDR3 reads CASTRTGAGYGYTF. Here the CDR3 DNA reads TGTGCCAGCACCAGGACAGGGGCGGGCTATGGCTACACCTTC.

V gene TRBV30 combines with J gene TRBJ1-1; D ambiguous. The CDR3 runs to 15 residues. Germline lookup yields CDR1 GTSNPN and CDR2 SVGIG (reference sequence). V lost 1 base, J lost 4 bases, and 16 bases lay in between. The CDR3 protein is CAWSERLTLVTEAFF. The DNA for the CDR3 is TGTGCCTGGAGTGAACGACTCACTCTAGTCACTGAAGCTTTCTTT.

The genes are TRBV19 and TRBJ2-2, with a possible D match to TRBD1 (6 bases). Germline V gives CDR1 LNHDA, CDR2 SQIVND (reference sequence). Trimming pared 6 bases from V and 4 bases from J, leaving 15 bases between. CDR3 length: 15 amino acids. The chain's CDR3 is CASSPLTGGTGELFF. The CDR3 region has the DNA TGTGCCAGTAGCCCACTGACAGGTGGCACCGGGGAGCTGTTTTTT.

The rearrangement links TRBV4-2 to TRBJ2-1; the match to TRBD2 covers 15 bases. V was clipped by 3 bases and J by 8 bases; unmatched bases: 5. This CDR3 spans 16 amino acids. Germline V CDR1 and CDR2: LGHNA, YNFKEQ. CDR3 amino acids: CASSQGLAGGGYEQFF. For the CDR3, the DNA is TGTGCCAGCAGCCAGGGACTAGCGGGAGGAGGGTATGAGCAGTTCTTC.

This chain uses TRBV19 with TRBJ1-1; 11 bases fit TRBD1. This CDR3 comprises 14 residues. Germline lookup yields CDR1 LNHDA and CDR2 SQIVND (reference sequence). The V gene end was trimmed by 4 bases and the J gene end by 7 bases; junction bases not matched to a gene: 5. The CDR3 reads CASSKRTGGDEAFF. In DNA form, the CDR3 reads TGTGCCAGTAGTAAAAGGACAGGGGGCGATGAAGCTTTCTTT. The full variable domain, completed using reference TRBV19 and TRBJ1-1, is DGGITQSPKYLFRKEGQNVTLSCEQNLNHDAMYWYRQDPGQGLRLIYYSQIVNDFQKGDIAEGYSVSREKKESFPLTVTSAQKNPTAFYLCASSKRTGGDEAFFGQGTRLTVV.

The rearrangement links TRBV14 to TRBJ1-2; D is unclear. There are 15 residues in the CDR3. Germline CDR1 is SGHDN and CDR2 is FVKESK. V was shortened by 4 bases and J by 7 bases, with 19 bases between the two germline ends. The CDR3 nucleotides are TGTGCCAGCAGCCCAAGAAGCGGGTACGTGCGTGGCTACACCTTC. It translates to CASSPRSGYVRGYTF.

The rearrangement joins TRBV18 to TRBJ1-6, with 8 bases that match TRBD1. This CDR3 comprises 15 residues. V lost 5 bases to trimming and J lost 7 bases; unmatched junction nucleotides: 7. Germline CDR1 is KGHSH and CDR2 is LQKENI. The CDR3 nucleotides read TGTGCCAGCTCAGGAGACAGGGGAGCAAATTCACCCCTCCACTTT. Its protein product is CASSGDRGANSPLHF.

This sequence joins TRBV6-6 and TRBJ1-2, with D possibly matching TRBD1 (6 bases). CDR3 length equals 13 residues. V was trimmed by 7 bases and J by 8 bases, leaving 17 bases between them. In germline, CDR1 is MNHNY, CDR2 SVGAGI (reference sequence). CDR3 bases: TGTGCCAGCACCCCCAGGGCAGGGGAAGGCTACACCTTC. This encodes CASTPRAGEGYTF.

The chain links TRBV11-2 to TRBJ2-1, with 10 bases lining up with TRBD2. This CDR3 is built from 18 residues. The J segment lost 5 bases and the V segment lost 0 bases, leaving 10 bases of the junction unmatched. Per germline, CDR1 SGHAT and CDR2 FQNNGV. The CDR3, as DNA: TGTGCCAGCAGCTTAGAGTCGCGGCTAGCGGGGGTAAACAATGAGCAGTTCTTC. Translating it yields CASSLESRLAGVNNEQFF.

This chain uses TRBV6-5 with TRBJ1-2; the D gene is possibly TRBD1 (5 bases). Trimming pared 0 bases from V and 1 base from J, leaving 6 bases between. Germline values: CDR1 MNHEY, CDR2 SVGAGI. The CDR3 is 14 residues long. The CDR3: CASSYSGHNYGYTF. DNA for the CDR3: TGTGCCAGCAGTTACTCTGGACATAACTATGGCTACACCTTC.

J is TRBJ2-7 and V is TRBV5-5; D is unclear. CDR3 length: 11 residues. Germline assignment: CDR1 SGHKS and CDR2 YYEKEE (reference sequence). Trimming shortened V by 1 base and J by 5 bases, and 4 bases separated the two germline ends. CDR3 protein: CASSLRDEQYF. The CDR3 bases are TGTGCCAGCAGCTTGCGGGACGAGCAGTACTTC.

The rearrangement uses TRBV6-5 and TRBJ1-2; TRBD1 matches 8 bases. The CDR3 extends over 14 amino acids. V lost 4 bases, J lost 7 bases, and 8 bases stayed unmatched. The germline CDR1 and CDR2 sequences are MNHEY and SVGAGI. The CDR3 coding sequence is TGTGCCAGCAGTTCCGACCAGGGGGCGCCTGGCTACACCTTC. Protein sequence: CASSSDQGAPGYTF.

This clone came up once. The rearrangement uses TRBV9 and TRBJ2-3, with a tentative D call TRBD2 (6 bases). The length of the CDR3 is 17 residues. V was shortened by 4 bases and J by 0 bases, with 18 bases between the two germline ends. CDR1 is SGDLS, CDR2 YYNGEE, per germline. This CDR3 is CASSPRTPGTSTDTQYF. The CDR3 DNA sequence: TGTGCCAGCAGCCCCCGCACCCCTGGGACTAGCACAGATACGCAGTATTTT.